The rows below give T cell receptor beta chains drawn from one sample of a study of vaccination effects on CD4 cells after COVID-19. These receptors' targets are unknown. Profiling relied on immunoSEQ multiplex PCR, and the TCRdb table lists in-frame clones only, not all of them. The profile covers around 63,000 clones, with 60% to 80% appearing a single time and 3.7% taken by the ten largest. The material sequenced was CD4+ T cells from PBMCs cultured with HCoV-OC43 spike peptides, taken before COVID-19 vaccination. These receptors were taken from a human donor who received a COVID-19 vaccine. The CDR3 runs from the conserved cysteine through the conserved F or W. Fields, in order: V gene, J gene, clone size, D gene, CDR3 protein, CDR3 DNA. D genes are given only for firm matches. Expanded clones get a size class; other rows say once, few or many, or leave the size out.

TRBV18	TRBJ2-3	NA	NA	CASSPYGGDTQYF	TGTGCCAGCTCACCATACGGGGGAGATACGCAGTATTTT
TRBV6-5	TRBJ1-4	NA	NA	CASRGPNNEKLFF	TGTGCCAGCAGGGGACCGAATAATGAAAAACTGTTTTTT
TRBV3-1/TRBV3-2	TRBJ2-3	NA	TRBD2	CASSPTGAGGRTDTQYF	TGTGCCAGCAGCCCCACCGGAGCGGGGGGGCGGACAGATACGCAGTATTTT
TRBV24-1	TRBJ2-3	NA	TRBD1	CATSGQGRTDTQYF	TGTGCCACCAGTGGACAGGGGCGGACAGATACGCAGTATTTT
TRBV15	TRBJ1-4	few	TRBD1	CATSGNQGANEKLFF	TGTGCCACCAGCGGAAATCAGGGGGCGAATGAAAAACTGTTTTTT
TRBV9	TRBJ2-1	NA	TRBD2	CASSVGRLAGGNEQFF	TGTGCCAGCAGCGTAGGAAGACTAGCGGGGGGCAATGAGCAGTTCTTC
TRBV4-1	TRBJ1-1	once	NA	CASSRQGPAEAFF	TGCGCCAGCAGCCGTCAGGGACCCGCTGAAGCTTTCTTT
TRBV5-6	TRBJ1-5	NA	NA	CASSLDSENSNQPQHF	TGTGCCAGCAGCTTGGACAGTGAAAATAGCAATCAGCCCCAGCATTTT
TRBV5-6	TRBJ1-5	NA	TRBD1	CASSLDRGRNQPQHF	TGTGCCAGCAGTCTGGACAGGGGACGAAATCAGCCCCAGCATTTT
TRBV19	TRBJ2-5	NA	TRBD2	CASSISSGRLETQYF	TGTGCCAGTAGTATATCTAGCGGGAGGCTAGAGACCCAGTACTTC
TRBV10-3	TRBJ2-1	NA	NA	CAISEEGRYNEQFF	TGTGCCATCAGTGAGGAGGGTCGATACAATGAGCAGTTCTTC
TRBV11-1	TRBJ1-6	NA	NA	CASSSYNSPLHF	TGTGCCAGCAGCTCCTATAATTCACCCCTCCACTTT
TRBV3-1/TRBV3-2	TRBJ2-1	NA	TRBD2	CASSTPRTSMNEQFF	TGTGCCAGCAGCACCCCGAGGACTAGCATGAATGAGCAGTTCTTC
TRBV19	TRBJ2-3	NA	NA	CASSPGPKASTDTQYF	TGTGCCAGTAGTCCGGGACCCAAAGCCTCCACAGATACGCAGTATTTT
TRBV5-1	TRBJ2-5	NA	NA	CASSLEGGRETQYF	TGCGCCAGCAGCTTGGAGGGGGGTAGGGAGACCCAGTACTTC
TRBV19	TRBJ1-4	once	NA	CASSPRGGGHEKLFF	TGTGCCAGTAGTCCCCGAGGAGGGGGACATGAAAAACTGTTTTTT
TRBV5-4	TRBJ1-2	few	TRBD1	CASRPGTGDGYTF	TGTGCCAGCAGACCCGGGACAGGGGATGGCTACACCTTC
TRBV7-3	TRBJ2-1	NA	NA	CASSFGGYNEQFF	TGTGCCAGCAGCTTTGGCGGGTACAATGAGCAGTTCTTC
TRBV5-6	TRBJ1-2	NA	TRBD1	CASSSFYSTGDGYGYTF	TGTGCCAGCAGTAGCTTTTACTCGACAGGGGATGGTTATGGCTACACCTTC
TRBV6-1	TRBJ2-1	NA	NA	CASSDGSSYNEQFF	TGTGCCAGCAGTGATGGGAGCTCCTACAATGAGCAGTTCTTC
TRBV4-3	TRBJ2-2	NA	NA	CASSQVWGSGELFF	TGCGCCAGCAGCCAAGTTTGGGGTTCCGGGGAGCTGTTTTTT
TRBV3-1/TRBV3-2	TRBJ1-2	NA	TRBD1	CASSTQGRDYGYTF	TGTGCCAGCAGCACACAGGGGCGAGACTATGGCTACACCTTC
TRBV2	TRBJ2-1	once	TRBD1	CASSEEQGVGNEQFF	TGTGCCAGCAGTGAAGAACAGGGGGTGGGTAATGAGCAGTTCTTC
TRBV7-2	TRBJ1-4	NA	TRBD1	CASSLDRGGEKLFF	TGTGCCAGCAGCTTAGACAGGGGTGGTGAAAAACTGTTTTTT
TRBV2	TRBJ2-2	NA	NA	CASSAVIGGELFF	TGTGCCAGCAGTGCCGTGATAGGCGGGGAGCTGTTTTTT
TRBV7-2	TRBJ1-2	once	NA	CASSLRVNLQANYGYTF	TGTGCCAGCAGCTTAAGGGTAAACCTCCAAGCTAACTATGGCTACACCTTC
TRBV19	TRBJ1-5	NA	TRBD1	CASSIDRVNQPQHF	TGTGCCAGTAGTATTGACAGGGTAAATCAGCCCCAGCATTTT
TRBV18	TRBJ1-3	NA	NA	CASSPNVQEYSGNTIYF	TGTGCCAGCTCACCAAACGTACAGGAATACTCTGGAAACACCATATATTTT
TRBV5-1	TRBJ1-6	NA	TRBD1	CASSTSLDREGSPLHF	TGCGCCAGCAGCACCAGCCTTGACAGGGAGGGTTCGCCCCTCCACTTT
TRBV7-9	TRBJ2-6	NA	NA	CASSLSGASGANVLTF	TGTGCCAGCAGCTTAAGTGGGGCAAGCGGGGCCAACGTCCTGACTTTC
TRBV27	TRBJ2-1	NA	NA	CASSFRDTYWGYNEQFF	TGTGCCAGCAGTTTCCGGGACACTTATTGGGGTTACAATGAGCAGTTCTTC
TRBV3-1/TRBV3-2	TRBJ1-2	NA	NA	CASSQVDGNGYTF	TGTGCCAGCAGCCAAGTGGACGGGAACGGCTACACCTTC
TRBV3-1/TRBV3-2	TRBJ2-3	NA	NA	CASSPTGSDTQYF	TGTGCCAGCAGCCCAACAGGGTCAGATACGCAGTATTTT
TRBV2	TRBJ2-5	NA	NA	CASSERGPQWTQYF	TGTGCCAGCAGTGAACGGGGGCCCCAGTGGACCCAGTACTTC
TRBV5-8	TRBJ1-1	NA	TRBD1	CASSLVGQGGDTEAFF	TGTGCCAGCAGCTTGGTAGGACAGGGAGGGGACACTGAAGCTTTCTTT
TRBV6-1	TRBJ1-3	once	TRBD1	CASSGRTGGTGDTIYF	TGTGCCAGCAGTGGACGAACAGGGGGCACCGGAGACACCATATATTTT
TRBV2	TRBJ2-5	NA	TRBD2	CASSVPLAGAETQYF	TGTGCCAGCAGTGTCCCCCTAGCGGGGGCCGAGACCCAGTACTTC
TRBV28	TRBJ2-3	few	TRBD2	CASSFQRGGTDTQYF	TGTGCCAGCAGTTTCCAGCGGGGGGGCACAGATACGCAGTATTTT
TRBV28	TRBJ1-6	NA	TRBD1	CASSPRTGSWSPLHF	TGTGCCAGCAGTCCCAGGACAGGGAGTTGGTCACCCCTCCACTTT